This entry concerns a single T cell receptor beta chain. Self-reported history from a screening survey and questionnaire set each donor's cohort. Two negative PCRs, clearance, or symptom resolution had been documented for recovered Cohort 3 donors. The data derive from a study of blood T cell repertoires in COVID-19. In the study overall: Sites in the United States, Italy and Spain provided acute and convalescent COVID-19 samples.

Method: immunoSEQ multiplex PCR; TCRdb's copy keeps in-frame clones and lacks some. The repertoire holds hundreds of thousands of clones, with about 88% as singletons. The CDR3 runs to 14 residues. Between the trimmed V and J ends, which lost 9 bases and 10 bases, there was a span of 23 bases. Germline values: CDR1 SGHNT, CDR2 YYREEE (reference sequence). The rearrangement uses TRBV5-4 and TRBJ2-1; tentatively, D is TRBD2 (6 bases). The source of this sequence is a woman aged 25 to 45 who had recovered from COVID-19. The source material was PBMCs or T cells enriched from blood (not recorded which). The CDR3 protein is CAIRRETAPREQFF. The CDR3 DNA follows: TGTGCCATCCGGAGGGAGACGGCACCTAGGGAGCAGTTCTTC.